This T cell receptor beta chain was recovered during a study of control samples from healthy donors and cancer patients. Germline V lookup: CDR1 SGHKS, CDR2 YYEKEE (reference sequence). CDR3 length equals 13 residues. V shed 4 bases and J 7 bases; nucleotides not matched to a gene: 7. Profiling relied on immunoSEQ multiplex PCR, and the TCRdb table lists in-frame clones only, not all of them. The data contain around 130,000 clones, roughly 89% of them seen just once; the ten biggest clones take up approximately 7.5%. Source material: PBMCs. This TCR was sampled from a man between 45 and 60 years old with head and neck cancer. This chain uses TRBV5-5 with TRBJ2-5; 7 nucleotides agree with TRBD1. CDR3 sequence reads: CASSLQGVGTQYF. The DNA for the CDR3 is TGTGCCAGCAGCCTCCAGGGGGTGGGGACCCAGTACTTC.